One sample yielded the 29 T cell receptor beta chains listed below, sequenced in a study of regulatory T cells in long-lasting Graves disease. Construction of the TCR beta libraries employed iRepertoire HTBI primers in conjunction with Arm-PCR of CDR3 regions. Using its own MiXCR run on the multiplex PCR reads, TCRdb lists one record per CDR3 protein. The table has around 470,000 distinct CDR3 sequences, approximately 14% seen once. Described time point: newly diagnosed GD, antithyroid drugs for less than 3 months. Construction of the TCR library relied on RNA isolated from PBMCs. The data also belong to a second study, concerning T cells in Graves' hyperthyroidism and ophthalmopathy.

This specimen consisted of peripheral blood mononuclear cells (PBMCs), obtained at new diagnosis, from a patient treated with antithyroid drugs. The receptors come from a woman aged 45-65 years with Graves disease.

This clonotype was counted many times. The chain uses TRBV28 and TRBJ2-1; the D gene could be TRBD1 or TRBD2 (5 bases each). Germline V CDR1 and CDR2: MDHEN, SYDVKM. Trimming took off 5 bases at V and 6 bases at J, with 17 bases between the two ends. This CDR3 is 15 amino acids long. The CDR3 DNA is TGTGCCAGCAGTCCATCTGTGGGGGAGACCAATGAGCAGTTCTTC. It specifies CASSPSVGETNEQFF. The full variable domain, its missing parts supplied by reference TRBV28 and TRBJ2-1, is DVKVTQSSRYLVKRTGEKVFLECVQDMDHENMFWYRQDPGLGLRLIYFSYDVKMKEKGDIPEGYSVSREKKERFSLILESASTNQTSMYLCASSPSVGETNEQFFGPGTRLTVL.

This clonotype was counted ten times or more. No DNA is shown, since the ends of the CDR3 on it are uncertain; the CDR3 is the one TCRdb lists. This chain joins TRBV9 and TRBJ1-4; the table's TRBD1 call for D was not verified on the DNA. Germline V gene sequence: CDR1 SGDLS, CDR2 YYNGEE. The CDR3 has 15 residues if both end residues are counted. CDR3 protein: CASSVGPGRDEKLFF.

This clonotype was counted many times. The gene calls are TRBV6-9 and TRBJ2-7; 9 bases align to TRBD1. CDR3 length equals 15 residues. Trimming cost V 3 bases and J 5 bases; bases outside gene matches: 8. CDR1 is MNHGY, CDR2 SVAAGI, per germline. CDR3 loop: CASSYIGQGLDEQYF. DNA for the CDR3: TGTGCCAGCAGTTACATTGGACAGGGGCTTGACGAGCAGTACTTC.

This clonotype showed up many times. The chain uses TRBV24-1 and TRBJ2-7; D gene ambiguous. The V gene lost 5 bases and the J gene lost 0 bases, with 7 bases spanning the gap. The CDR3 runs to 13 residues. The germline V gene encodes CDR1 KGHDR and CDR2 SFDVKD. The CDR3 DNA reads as TGTGCCACCAGTGTGGGTGACTCCTACGAGCAGTACTTC. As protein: CATSVGDSYEQYF.

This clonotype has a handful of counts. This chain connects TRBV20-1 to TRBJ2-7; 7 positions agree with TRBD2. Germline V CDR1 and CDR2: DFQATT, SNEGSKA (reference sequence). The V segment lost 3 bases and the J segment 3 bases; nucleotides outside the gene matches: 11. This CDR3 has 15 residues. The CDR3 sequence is CSASARGSGYYEQYF. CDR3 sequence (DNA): TGCAGTGCTAGCGCGCGGGGGAGTGGGTACTACGAGCAGTACTTC.

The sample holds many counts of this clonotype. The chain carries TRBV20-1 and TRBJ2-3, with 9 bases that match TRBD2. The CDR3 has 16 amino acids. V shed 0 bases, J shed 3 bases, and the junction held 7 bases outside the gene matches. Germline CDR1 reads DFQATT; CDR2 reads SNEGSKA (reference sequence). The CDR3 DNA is TGCAGTGCTAGAGATCCCGCGGGAGGGCCGACAGATACGCAGTATTTT. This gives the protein CSARDPAGGPTDTQYF.

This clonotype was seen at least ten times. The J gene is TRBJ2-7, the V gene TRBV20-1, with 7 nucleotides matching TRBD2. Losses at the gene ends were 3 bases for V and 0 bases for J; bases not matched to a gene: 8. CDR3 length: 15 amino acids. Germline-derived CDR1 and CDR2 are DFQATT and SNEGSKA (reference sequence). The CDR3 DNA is TGCAGTGCTAGGGCCGGGACTACCCTCTCCTACGAGCAGTACTTC. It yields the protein CSARAGTTLSYEQYF.

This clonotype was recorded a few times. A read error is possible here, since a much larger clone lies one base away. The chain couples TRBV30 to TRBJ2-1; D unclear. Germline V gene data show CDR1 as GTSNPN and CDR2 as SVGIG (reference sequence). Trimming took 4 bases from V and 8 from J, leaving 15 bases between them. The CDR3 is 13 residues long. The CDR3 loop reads CAWKVRAPDEQFF. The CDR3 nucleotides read TGTGCCTGGAAGGTAAGAGCTCCGGATGAGCAGTTCTTC.

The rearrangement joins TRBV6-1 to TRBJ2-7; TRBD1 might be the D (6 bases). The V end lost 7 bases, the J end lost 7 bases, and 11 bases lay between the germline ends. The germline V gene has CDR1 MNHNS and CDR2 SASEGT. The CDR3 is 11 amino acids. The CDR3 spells CASTGAREQYF. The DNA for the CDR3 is TGTGCCAGCACAGGGGCGCGGGAGCAGTACTTC.

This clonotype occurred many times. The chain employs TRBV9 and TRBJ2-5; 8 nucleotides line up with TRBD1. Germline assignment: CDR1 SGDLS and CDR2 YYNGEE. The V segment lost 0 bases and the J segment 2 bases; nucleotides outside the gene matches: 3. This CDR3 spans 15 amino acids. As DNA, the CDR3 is TGTGCCAGCAGCGTAGAAGGGACAGGACAAGAGACCCAGTACTTC. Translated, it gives CASSVEGTGQETQYF.

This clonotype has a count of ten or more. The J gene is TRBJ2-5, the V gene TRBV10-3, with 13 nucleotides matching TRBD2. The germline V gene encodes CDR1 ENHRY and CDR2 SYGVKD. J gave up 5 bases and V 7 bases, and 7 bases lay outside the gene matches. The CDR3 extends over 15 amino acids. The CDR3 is CAITRTSGSLETQYF. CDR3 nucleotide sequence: TGTGCCATCACAAGGACTAGCGGGAGCCTGGAGACCCAGTACTTC.

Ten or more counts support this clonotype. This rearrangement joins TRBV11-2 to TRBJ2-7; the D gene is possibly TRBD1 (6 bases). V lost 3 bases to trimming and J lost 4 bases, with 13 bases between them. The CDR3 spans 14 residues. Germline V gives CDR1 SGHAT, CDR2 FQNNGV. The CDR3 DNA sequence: TGTGCCAGCAGCTTCTTAACCCAGGGGTACGAGCAGTACTTC. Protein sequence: CASSFLTQGYEQYF.

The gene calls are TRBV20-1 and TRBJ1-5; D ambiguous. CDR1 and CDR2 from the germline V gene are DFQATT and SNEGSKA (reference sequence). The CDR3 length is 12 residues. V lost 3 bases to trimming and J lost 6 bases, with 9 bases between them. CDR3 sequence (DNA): TGCAGTGCTAGCATGTACGGTCAGCCCCAGCATTTT. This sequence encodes CSASMYGQPQHF.

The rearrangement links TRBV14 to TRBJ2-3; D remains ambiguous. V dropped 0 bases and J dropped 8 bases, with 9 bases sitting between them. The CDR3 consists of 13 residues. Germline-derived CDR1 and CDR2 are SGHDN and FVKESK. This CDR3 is CASSQDSKTTQYF. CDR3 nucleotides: TGTGCCAGCAGCCAAGATTCTAAGACTACGCAGTATTTT.

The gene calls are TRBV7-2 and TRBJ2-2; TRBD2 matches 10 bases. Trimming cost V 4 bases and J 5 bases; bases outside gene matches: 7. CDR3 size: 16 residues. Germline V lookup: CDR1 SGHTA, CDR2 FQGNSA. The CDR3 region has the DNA TGTGCCAGCAGCTACCTAGCGGGAGTGATGACCGGGGAGCTGTTTTTT. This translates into CASSYLAGVMTGELFF.

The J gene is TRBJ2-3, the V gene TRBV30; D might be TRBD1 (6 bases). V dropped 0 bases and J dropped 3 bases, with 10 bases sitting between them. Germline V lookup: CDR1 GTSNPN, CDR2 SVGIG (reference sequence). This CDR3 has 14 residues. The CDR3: CAWSVPGDTDTQYF. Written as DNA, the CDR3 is TGTGCCTGGAGTGTGCCAGGGGATACAGATACGCAGTATTTT.

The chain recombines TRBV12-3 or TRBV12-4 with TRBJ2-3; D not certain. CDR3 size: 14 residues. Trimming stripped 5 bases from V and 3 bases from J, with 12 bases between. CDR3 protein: CASSVVIATDTQYF. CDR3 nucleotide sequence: TGTGCCAGCAGTGTCGTAATCGCAACAGATACGCAGTATTTT.

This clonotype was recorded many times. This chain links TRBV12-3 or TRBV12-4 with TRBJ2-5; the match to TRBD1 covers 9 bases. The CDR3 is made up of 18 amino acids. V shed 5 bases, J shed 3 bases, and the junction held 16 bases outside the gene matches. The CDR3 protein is CASSPRTGVGLFEETQYF. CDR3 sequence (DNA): TGTGCCAGCAGTCCGAGGACAGGGGTTGGCTTGTTTGAAGAGACCCAGTACTTC.

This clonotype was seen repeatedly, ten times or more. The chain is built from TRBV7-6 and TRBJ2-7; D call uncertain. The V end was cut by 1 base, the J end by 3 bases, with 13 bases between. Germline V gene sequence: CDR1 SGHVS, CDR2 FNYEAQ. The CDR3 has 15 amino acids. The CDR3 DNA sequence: TGTGCCAGCAGCTTAGAGGCCAACCCAGACTACGAGCAGTACTTC. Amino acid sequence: CASSLEANPDYEQYF.

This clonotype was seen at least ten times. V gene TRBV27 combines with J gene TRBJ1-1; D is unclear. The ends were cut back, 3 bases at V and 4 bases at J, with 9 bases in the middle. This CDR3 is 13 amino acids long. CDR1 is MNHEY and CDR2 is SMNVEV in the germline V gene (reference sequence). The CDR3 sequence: CASSFSRATEAFF. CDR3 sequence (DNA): TGTGCCAGCAGTTTTAGTAGGGCCACTGAAGCTTTCTTT.

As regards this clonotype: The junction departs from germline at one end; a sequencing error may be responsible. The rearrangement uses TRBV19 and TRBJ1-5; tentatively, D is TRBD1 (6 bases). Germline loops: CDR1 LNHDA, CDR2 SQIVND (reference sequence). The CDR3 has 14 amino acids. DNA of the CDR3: TGTGCCAGTAGTGGGGGCCACGGCAATCGGCCCCAGCATTTT. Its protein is CASSGGHGNRPQHF.

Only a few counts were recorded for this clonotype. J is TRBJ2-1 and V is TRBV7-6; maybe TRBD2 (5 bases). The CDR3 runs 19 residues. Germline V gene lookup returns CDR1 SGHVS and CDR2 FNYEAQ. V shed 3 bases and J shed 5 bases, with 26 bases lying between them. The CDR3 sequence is CASSLWVFIGEIGHNEQFF. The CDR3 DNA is TGTGCCAGCAGCTTGTGGGTGTTTATTGGGGAGATTGGACACAATGAGCAGTTCTTC.

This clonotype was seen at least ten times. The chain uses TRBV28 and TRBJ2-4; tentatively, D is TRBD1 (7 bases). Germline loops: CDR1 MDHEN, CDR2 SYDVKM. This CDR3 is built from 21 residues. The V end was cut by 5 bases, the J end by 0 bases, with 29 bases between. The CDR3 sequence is CASSAGQLYVRQWQAKNIQYF. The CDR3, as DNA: TGTGCCAGCAGTGCGGGACAGTTGTATGTCCGCCAATGGCAAGCCAAAAACATTCAGTACTTC.

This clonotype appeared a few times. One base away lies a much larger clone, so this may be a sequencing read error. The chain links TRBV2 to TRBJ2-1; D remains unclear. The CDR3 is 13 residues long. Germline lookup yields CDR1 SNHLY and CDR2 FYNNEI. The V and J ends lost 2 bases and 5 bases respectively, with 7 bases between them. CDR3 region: CASSEWLNNEQFF. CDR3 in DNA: TGTGCCAGCAGTGAATGGCTGAACAATGAGCAGTTCTTC.

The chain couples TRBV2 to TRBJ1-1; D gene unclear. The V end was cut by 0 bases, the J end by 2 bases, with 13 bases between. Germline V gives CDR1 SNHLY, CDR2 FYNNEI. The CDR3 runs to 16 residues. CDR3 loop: CASSEALAGRNTEAFF. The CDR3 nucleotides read TGTGCCAGCAGTGAAGCGCTGGCAGGAAGAAACACTGAAGCTTTCTTT.

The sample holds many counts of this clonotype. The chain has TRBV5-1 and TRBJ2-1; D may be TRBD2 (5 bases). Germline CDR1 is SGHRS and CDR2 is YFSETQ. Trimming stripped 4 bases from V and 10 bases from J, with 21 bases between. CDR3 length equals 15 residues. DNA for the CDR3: TGCGCCAGCAGCCCCGGCTCTGGGGAGCGGAAAGAGCAGTTCTTC. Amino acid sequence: CASSPGSGERKEQFF. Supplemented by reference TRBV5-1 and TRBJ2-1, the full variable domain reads KAGVTQTPRYLIKTRGQQVTLSCSPISGHRSVSWYQQTPGQGLQFLFEYFSETQRNKGNFPGRFSGRQFSNSRSEMNVSTLELGDSALYLCASSPGSGERKEQFFGPGTRLTVL.

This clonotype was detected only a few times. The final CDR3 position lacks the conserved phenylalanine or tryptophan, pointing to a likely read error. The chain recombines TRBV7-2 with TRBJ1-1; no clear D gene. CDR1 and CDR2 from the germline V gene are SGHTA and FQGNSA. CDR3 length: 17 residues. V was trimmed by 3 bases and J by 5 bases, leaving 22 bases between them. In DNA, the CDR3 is TGTGCCAGCAGCTTCGCGGACGTTTGGGGTTTGGGTACTGAAGCTTTCTAT. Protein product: CASSFADVWGLGTEAFY.

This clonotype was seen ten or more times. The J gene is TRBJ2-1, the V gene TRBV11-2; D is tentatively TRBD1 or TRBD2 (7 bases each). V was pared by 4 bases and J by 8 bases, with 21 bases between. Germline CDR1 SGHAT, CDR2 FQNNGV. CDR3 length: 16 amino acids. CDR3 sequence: CASSSPFEGGGDEQFF. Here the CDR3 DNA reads TGTGCCAGCAGCTCCCCCTTTGAGGGAGGGGGCGATGAGCAGTTCTTC.

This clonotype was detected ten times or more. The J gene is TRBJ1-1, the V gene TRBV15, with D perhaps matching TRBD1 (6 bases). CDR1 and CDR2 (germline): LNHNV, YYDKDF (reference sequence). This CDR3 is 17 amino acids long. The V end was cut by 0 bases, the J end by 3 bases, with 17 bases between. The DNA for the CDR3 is TGTGCCACCAGCAGAGATTCATTCGGGGGGCAGTACACTGAAGCTTTCTTT. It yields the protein CATSRDSFGGQYTEAFF.